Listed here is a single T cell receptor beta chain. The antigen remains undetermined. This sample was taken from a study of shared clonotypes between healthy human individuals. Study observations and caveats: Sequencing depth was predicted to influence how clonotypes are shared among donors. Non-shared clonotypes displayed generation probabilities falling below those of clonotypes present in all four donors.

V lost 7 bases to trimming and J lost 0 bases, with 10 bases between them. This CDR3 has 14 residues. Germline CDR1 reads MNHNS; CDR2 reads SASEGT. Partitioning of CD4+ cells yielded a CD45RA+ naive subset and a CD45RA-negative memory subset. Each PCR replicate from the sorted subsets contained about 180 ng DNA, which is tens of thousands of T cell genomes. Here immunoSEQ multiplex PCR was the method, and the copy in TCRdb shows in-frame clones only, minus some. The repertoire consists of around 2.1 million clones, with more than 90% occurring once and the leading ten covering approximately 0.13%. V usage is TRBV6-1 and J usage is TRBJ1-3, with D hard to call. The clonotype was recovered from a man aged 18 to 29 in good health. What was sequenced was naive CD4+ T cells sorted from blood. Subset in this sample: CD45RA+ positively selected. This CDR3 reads CASILGSSGNTIYF. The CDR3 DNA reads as TGTGCCAGCATCCTCGGGAGCTCTGGAAACACCATATATTTT.